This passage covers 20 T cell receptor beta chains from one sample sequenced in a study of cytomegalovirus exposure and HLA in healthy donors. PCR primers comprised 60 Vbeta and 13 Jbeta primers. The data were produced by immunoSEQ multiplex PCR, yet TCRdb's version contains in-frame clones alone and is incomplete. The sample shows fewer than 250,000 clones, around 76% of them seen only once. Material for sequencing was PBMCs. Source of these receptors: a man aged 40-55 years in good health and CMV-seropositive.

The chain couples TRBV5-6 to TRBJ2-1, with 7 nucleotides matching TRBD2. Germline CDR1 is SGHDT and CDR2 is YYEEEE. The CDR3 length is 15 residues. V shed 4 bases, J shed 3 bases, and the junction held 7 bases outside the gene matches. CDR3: CASSLLADIYNEQFF. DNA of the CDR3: TGTGCCAGCAGCCTTCTAGCGGACATCTACAATGAGCAGTTCTTC.

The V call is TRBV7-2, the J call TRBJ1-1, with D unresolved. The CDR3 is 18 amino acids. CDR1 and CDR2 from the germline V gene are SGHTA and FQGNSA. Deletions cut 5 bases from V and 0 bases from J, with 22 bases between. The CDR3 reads CASSLSPRELVMNTEAFF. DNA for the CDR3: TGTGCCAGCAGCCTCTCTCCGCGGGAGCTAGTGATGAACACTGAAGCTTTCTTT.

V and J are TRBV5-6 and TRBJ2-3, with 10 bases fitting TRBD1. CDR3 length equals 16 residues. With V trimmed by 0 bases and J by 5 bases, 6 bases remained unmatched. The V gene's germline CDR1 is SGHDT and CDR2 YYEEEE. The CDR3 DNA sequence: TGTGCCAGCAGCTTGGCGGGACAGGGGAAGGGAGATACGCAGTATTTT. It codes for CASSLAGQGKGDTQYF. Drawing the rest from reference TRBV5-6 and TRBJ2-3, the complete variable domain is DAGVTQSPTHLIKTRGQQVTLRCSPKSGHDTVSWYQQALGQGPQFIFQYYEEEERQRGNFPDRFSGHQFPNYSSELNVNALLLGDSALYLCASSLAGQGKGDTQYFGPGTRLTVL.

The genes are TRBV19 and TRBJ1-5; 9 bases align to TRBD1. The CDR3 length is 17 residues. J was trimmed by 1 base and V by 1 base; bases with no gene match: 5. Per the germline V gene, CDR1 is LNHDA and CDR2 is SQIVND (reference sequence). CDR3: CASSIAGGQGSNQPQHF. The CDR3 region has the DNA TGTGCCAGTAGTATAGCAGGAGGACAGGGGAGCAATCAGCCCCAGCATTTT.

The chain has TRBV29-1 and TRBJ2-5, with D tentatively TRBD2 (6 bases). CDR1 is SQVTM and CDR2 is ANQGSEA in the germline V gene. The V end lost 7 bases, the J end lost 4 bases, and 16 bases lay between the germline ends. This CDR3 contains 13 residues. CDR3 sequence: CSATRAGTETQYF. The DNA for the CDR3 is TGCAGCGCGACTAGGGCAGGGACAGAGACCCAGTACTTC. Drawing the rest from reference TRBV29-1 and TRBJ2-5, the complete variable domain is SAVISQKPSRDICQRGTSLTIQCQVDSQVTMMFWYRQQPGQSLTLIATANQGSEATYESGFVIDKFPISRPNLTFSTLTVSNMSPEDSSIYLCSATRAGTETQYFGPGTRLLVL.

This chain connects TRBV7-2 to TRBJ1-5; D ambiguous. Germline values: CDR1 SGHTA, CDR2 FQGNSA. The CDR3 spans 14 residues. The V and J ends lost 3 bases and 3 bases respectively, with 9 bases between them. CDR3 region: CASSFGGFNQPQHF. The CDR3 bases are TGTGCCAGCAGCTTTGGAGGGTTCAATCAGCCCCAGCATTTT.

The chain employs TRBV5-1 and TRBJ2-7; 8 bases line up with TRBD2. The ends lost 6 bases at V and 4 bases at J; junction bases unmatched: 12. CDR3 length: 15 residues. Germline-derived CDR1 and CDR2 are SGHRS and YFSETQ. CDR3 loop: CASTPSGGGSYEQYF. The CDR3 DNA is TGCGCCAGCACCCCCTCGGGGGGGGGTTCTTACGAGCAGTACTTC.

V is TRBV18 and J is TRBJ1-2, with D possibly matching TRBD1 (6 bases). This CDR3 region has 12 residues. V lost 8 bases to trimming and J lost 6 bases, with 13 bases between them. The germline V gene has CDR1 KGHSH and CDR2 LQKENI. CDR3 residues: CASTKGGDGYTF. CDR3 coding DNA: TGTGCCAGCACTAAAGGGGGAGATGGCTACACCTTC.

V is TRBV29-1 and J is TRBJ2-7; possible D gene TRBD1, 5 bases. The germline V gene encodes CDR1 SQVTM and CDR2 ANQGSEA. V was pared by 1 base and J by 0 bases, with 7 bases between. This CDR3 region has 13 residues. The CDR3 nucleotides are TGCAGCGTTGAAGCAGGGAACTCCTACGAGCAGTACTTC. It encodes CSVEAGNSYEQYF.

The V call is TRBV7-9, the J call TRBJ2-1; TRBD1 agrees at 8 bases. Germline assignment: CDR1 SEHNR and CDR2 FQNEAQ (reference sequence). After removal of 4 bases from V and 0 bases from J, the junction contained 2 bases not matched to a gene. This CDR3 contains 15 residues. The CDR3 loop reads CASSSGQDSYNEQFF. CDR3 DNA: TGTGCCAGCAGCTCGGGACAGGACTCCTACAATGAGCAGTTCTTC.

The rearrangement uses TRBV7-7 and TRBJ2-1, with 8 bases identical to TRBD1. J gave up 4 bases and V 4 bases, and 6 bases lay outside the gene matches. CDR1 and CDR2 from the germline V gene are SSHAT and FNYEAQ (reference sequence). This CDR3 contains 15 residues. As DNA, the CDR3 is TGTGCCAGCAGCTCCGGACAGGGTAATTACAATGAGCAGTTCTTC. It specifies CASSSGQGNYNEQFF.

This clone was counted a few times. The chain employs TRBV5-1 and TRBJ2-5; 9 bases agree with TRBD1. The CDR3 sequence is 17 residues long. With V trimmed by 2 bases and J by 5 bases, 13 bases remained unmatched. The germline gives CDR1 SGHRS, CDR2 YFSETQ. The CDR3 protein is CASSLRTGVLIMETQYF. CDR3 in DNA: TGCGCCAGCAGCTTAAGGACAGGGGTCTTGATAATGGAGACCCAGTACTTC.

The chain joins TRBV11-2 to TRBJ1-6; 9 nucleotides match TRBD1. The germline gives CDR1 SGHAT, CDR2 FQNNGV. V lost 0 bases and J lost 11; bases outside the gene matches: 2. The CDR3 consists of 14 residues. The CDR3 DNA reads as TGTGCCAGCAGCTTAGAGACAGGGGGGCCACCCCTCCACTTT. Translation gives CASSLETGGPPLHF.

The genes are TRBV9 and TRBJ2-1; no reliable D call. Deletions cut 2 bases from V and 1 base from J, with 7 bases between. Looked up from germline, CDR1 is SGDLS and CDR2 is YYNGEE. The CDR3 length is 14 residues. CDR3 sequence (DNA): TGTGCCAGCAGCGTTAGAGAGTCCTACAATGAGCAGTTCTTC. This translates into CASSVRESYNEQFF.

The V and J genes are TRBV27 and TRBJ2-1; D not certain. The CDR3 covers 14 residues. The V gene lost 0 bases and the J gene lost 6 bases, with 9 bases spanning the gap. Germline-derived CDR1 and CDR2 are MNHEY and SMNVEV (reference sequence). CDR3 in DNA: TGTGCCAGCAGTTTATCCCCGGTCGGCAATGAGCAGTTCTTC. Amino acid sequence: CASSLSPVGNEQFF.

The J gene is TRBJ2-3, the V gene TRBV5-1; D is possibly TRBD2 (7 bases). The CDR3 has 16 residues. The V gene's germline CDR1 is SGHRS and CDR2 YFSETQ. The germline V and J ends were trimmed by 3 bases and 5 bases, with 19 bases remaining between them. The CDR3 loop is CASSYETRGGGDTQYF. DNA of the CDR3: TGCGCCAGCAGCTATGAGACCCGCGGGGGCGGAGATACGCAGTATTTT. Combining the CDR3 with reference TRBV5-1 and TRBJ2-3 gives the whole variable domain KAGVTQTPRYLIKTRGQQVTLSCSPISGHRSVSWYQQTPGQGLQFLFEYFSETQRNKGNFPGRFSGRQFSNSRSEMNVSTLELGDSALYLCASSYETRGGGDTQYFGPGTRLTVL.

The CDR3 DNA reads as TGTGCCTGGAGCCCCGGGACAGGTTACAATGAGCAGTTCTTC. Its protein is CAWSPGTGYNEQFF. This chain connects TRBV30 to TRBJ2-1, with TRBD1 identical over 8 bases. V shed 3 bases, J shed 4 bases, and the junction held 5 bases outside the gene matches. This CDR3 spans 14 amino acids. Germline V CDR1 and CDR2: GTSNPN, SVGIG (reference sequence). The full variable domain, in which reference TRBV30 and TRBJ2-1 provide the parts outside the CDR3, is SQTIHQWPATLVQPVGSPLSLECTVEGTSNPNLYWYRQAAGRGLQLLFYSVGIGQISSEVPQNLSASRPQDRQFILSSKKLLLSDSGFYLCAWSPGTGYNEQFFGPGTRLTVL.

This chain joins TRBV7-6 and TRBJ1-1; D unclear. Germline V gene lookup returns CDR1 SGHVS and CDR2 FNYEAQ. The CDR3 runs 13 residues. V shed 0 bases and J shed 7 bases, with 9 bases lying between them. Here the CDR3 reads CASSLAGSLEAFF. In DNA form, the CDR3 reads TGTGCCAGCAGCTTAGCGGGCAGTCTTGAAGCTTTCTTT.

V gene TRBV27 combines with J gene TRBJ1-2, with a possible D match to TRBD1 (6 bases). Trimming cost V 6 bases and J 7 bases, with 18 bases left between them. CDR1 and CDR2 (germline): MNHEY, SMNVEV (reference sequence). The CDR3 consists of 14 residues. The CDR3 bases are TGTGCCAGCAGCCTCAGCCGCCAGGGGAGTGGCTACACCTTC. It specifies CASSLSRQGSGYTF.

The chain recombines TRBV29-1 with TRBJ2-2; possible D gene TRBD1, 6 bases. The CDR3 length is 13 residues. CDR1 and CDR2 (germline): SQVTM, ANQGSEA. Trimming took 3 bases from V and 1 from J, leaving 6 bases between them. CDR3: CSVEGQNTGELFF. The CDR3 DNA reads TGCAGCGTTGAGGGACAGAACACCGGGGAGCTGTTTTTT.